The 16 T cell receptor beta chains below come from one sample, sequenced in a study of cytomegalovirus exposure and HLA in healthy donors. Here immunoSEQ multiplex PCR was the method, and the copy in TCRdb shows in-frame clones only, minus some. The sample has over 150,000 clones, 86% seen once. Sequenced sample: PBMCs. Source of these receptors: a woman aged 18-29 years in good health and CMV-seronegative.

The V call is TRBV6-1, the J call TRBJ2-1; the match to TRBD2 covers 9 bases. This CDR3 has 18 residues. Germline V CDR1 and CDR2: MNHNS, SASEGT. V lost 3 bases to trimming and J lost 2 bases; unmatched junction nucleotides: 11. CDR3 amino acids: CASSDGLLAGGAYNEQFF. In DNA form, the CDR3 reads TGTGCCAGCAGTGATGGGCTTCTGGCGGGAGGGGCCTACAATGAGCAGTTCTTC.

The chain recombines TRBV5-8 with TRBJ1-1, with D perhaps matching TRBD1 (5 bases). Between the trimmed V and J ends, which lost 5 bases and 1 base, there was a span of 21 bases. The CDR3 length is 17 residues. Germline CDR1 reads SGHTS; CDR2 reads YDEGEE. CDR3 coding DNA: TGTGCCAGCAGTCGCCCGCGATGGGGCAGGGCGAACACTGAAGCTTTCTTT. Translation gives CASSRPRWGRANTEAFF.

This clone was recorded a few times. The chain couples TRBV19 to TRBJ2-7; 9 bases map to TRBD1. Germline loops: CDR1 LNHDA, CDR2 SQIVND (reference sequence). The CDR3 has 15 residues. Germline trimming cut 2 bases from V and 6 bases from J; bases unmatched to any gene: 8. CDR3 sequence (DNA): TGTGCCAGTAGTATATCCGGGACAGGGTTAGGCGAGCAGTACTTC. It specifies CASSISGTGLGEQYF.

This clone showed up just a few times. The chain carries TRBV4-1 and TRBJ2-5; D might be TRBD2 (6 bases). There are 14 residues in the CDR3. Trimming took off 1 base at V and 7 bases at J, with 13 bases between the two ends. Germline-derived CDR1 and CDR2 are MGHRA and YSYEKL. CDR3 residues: CASSQVGTRGTQYF. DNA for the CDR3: TGCGCCAGCAGCCAAGTCGGGACGCGGGGGACCCAGTACTTC.

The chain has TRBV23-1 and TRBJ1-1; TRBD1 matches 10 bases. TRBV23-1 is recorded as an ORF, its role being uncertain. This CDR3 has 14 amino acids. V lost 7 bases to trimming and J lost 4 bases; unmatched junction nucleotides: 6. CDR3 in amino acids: CASTGQGPLTEAFF. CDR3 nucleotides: TGCGCCAGCACGGGACAGGGGCCCCTCACTGAAGCTTTCTTT.

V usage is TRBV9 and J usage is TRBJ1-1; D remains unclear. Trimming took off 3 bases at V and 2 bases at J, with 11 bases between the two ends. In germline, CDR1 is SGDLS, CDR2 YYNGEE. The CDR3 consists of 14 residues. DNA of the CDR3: TGTGCCAGCAGCGCGCAGAATCTTAACACTGAAGCTTTCTTT. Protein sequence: CASSAQNLNTEAFF.

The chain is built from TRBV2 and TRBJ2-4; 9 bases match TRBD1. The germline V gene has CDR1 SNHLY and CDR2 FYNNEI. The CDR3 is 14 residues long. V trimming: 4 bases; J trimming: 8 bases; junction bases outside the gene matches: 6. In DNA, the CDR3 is TGTGCCAGCAGTGCACAGGGGGCTTGGGACATTCAGTACTTC. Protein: CASSAQGAWDIQYF.

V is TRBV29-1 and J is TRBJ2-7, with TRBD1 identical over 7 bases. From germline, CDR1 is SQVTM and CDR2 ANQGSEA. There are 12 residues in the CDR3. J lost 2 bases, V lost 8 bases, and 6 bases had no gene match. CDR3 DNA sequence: TGCAGCATTAGGGACAGTCCCTACGAGCAGTACTTC. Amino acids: CSIRDSPYEQYF.

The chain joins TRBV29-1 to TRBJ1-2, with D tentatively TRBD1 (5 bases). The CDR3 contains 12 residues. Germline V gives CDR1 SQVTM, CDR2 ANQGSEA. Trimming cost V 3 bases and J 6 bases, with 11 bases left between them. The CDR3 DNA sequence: TGCAGCGTTGATTCAGGGCCCGATGGCTACACCTTC. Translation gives CSVDSGPDGYTF.

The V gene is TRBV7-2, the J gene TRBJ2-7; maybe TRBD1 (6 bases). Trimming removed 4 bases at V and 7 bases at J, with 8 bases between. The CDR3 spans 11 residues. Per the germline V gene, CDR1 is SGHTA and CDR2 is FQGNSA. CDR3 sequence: CASSYTGEQYF. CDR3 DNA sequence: TGTGCCAGCAGCTATACAGGGGAGCAGTACTTC.

The CDR3 region is CSVVPLGEAFF. CDR3 sequence (DNA): TGCAGCGTCGTCCCACTAGGAGAAGCTTTCTTT. The genes are TRBV29-1 and TRBJ1-1; D is uncertain. V lost 6 bases, J lost 8 bases, and 13 bases lay in between. This CDR3 has 11 amino acids. Germline lookup yields CDR1 SQVTM and CDR2 ANQGSEA.

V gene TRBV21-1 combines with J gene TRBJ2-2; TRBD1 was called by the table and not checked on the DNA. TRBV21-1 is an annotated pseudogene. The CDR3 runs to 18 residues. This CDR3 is CASSPKIRDICPTGELFF. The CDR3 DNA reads TGTGCCAGCAGCCCCAAGATCCGGGACATATGCCCTACCGGGGAGCTGTTTTTT.

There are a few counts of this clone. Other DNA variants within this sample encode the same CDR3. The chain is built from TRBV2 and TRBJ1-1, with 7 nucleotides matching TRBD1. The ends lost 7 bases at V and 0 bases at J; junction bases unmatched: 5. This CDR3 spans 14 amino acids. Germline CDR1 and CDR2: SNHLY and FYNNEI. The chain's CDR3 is CASILTGMNTEAFF. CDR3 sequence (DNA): TGTGCCAGCATTCTGACAGGGATGAACACTGAAGCTTTCTTT.

The CDR3 nucleotides are TGTGCCAGCAGCCCAGGGGGCACGGCCTACGAGCAGTACTTC. Translated: CASSPGGTAYEQYF. The V and J genes are TRBV12-1 and TRBJ2-7; the table's D call, TRBD1, was not checked against the DNA. TRBV12-1 is labeled a pseudogene. The CDR3 is 14 amino acids.

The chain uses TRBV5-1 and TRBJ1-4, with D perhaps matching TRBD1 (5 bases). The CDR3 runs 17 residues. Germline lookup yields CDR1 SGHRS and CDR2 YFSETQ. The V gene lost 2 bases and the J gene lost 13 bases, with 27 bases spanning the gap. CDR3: CASSFQGFGGGGSGLFF. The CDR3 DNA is TGCGCCAGCAGCTTCCAGGGTTTTGGGGGAGGTGGAAGTGGACTGTTTTTT.

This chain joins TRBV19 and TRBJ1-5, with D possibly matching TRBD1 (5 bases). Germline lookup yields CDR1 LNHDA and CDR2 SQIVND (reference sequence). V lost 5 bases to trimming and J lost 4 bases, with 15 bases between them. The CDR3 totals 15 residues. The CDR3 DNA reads TGTGCCAGTAGTCCCGATATGGAGGGGAATCAGCCCCAGCATTTT. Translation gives CASSPDMEGNQPQHF. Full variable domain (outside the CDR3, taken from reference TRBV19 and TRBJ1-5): DGGITQSPKYLFRKEGQNVTLSCEQNLNHDAMYWYRQDPGQGLRLIYYSQIVNDFQKGDIAEGYSVSREKKESFPLTVTSAQKNPTAFYLCASSPDMEGNQPQHFGDGTRLSIL.